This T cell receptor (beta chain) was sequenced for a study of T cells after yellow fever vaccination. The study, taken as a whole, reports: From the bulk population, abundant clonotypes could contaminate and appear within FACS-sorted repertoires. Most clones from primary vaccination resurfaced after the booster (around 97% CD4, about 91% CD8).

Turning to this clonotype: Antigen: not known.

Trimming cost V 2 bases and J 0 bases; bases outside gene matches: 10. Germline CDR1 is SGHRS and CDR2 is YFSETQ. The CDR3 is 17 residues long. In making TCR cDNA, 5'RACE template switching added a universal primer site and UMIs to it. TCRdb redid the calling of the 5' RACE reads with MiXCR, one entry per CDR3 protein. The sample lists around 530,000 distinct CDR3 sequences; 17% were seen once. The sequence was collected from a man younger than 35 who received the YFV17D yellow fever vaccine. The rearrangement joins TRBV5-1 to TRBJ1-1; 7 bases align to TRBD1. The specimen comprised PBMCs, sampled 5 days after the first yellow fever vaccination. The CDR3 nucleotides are TGCGCCAGCAGCTTCGGACAGGAGCTTGGTCTGAACACTGAAGCTTTCTTT. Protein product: CASSFGQELGLNTEAFF.